A single sample is the source of the 31 T cell receptor beta chains below, sequenced in a study of vaccination effects on CD4 cells after COVID-19. The antigens these receptors bind are not known. This table comes from immunoSEQ multiplex PCR, and its TCRdb copy is limited to in-frame clones, with some not included. The table shows about 68,000 clones, with 75% to 85% occurring only once. Before sequencing, viral peptide pools were used by the ViraFEST assay to expand antigen-specific CD4+ T cells. Around day 10 of culture, CD4+ T cells were separated out. No vaccinee had earlier SARS-CoV-2 infection, and nucleocapsid antibodies were negative. The sample here was CD4+ T cells from PBMCs cultured with SARS-CoV-2 spike peptides, taken before COVID-19 vaccination. The receptors shown here come from a human donor who received a COVID-19 vaccine.

This clone appeared a few times. The chain couples TRBV19 to TRBJ2-3, with 9 positions matching TRBD2. This CDR3 is 18 amino acids long. Germline-derived CDR1 and CDR2 are LNHDA and SQIVND (reference sequence). Trimming cost V 8 bases and J 0 bases; bases outside gene matches: 15. CDR3 sequence: CASRAGGYNPKSTDTQYF. The CDR3 DNA reads TGTGCCAGTCGAGCGGGGGGATACAATCCGAAAAGCACAGATACGCAGTATTTT.

This clone was counted a single time. The chain combines TRBV20-1 with TRBJ1-3, with a possible D match to TRBD1 (5 bases). Deletions cut 3 bases from V and 2 bases from J, with 11 bases between. The CDR3 is made up of 14 amino acids. Per germline, CDR1 DFQATT and CDR2 SNEGSKA (reference sequence). The CDR3 region is CSASPRAAGNTIYF. For the CDR3, the DNA is TGCAGTGCTAGTCCCAGGGCGGCTGGAAACACCATATATTTT.

This chain joins TRBV14 and TRBJ2-5, with D unclear. The CDR3 loop spans 15 amino acids. Trimming shortened V by 2 bases and J by 1 base, and 11 bases separated the two germline ends. Germline V gives CDR1 SGHDN, CDR2 FVKESK. DNA for the CDR3: TGTGCCAGCAGCCAATTTAGACACCTCCAAGAGACCCAGTACTTC. It yields the protein CASSQFRHLQETQYF. The full variable domain, rest sourced from reference TRBV14 and TRBJ2-5, is EAGVTQFPSHSVIEKGQTVTLRCDPISGHDNLYWYRRVMGKEIKFLLHFVKESKQDESGMPNNRFLAERTGGTYSTLKVQPAELEDSGVYFCASSQFRHLQETQYFGPGTRLLVL.

This chain links TRBV7-9 with TRBJ2-5; D gene unclear. Germline V CDR1 and CDR2: SEHNR, FQNEAQ (reference sequence). V was shortened by 4 bases and J by 0 bases, with 9 bases between the two germline ends. This CDR3 has 14 residues. Written as DNA, the CDR3 is TGTGCCAGCAGCTCCCTGTTGAACCAAGAGACCCAGTACTTC. This gives the protein CASSSLLNQETQYF. Variable domain in full (rest from reference TRBV7-9 and TRBJ2-5): DTGVSQNPRHKITKRGQNVTFRCDPISEHNRLYWYRQTLGQGPEFLTYFQNEAQLEKSRLLSDRFSAERPKGSFSTLEIQRTEQGDSAMYLCASSSLLNQETQYFGPGTRLLVL.

The gene calls are TRBV7-2 and TRBJ2-7; D uncertain. The CDR3 runs to 13 residues. Germline V gives CDR1 SGHTA, CDR2 FQGNSA. V lost 3 bases, J lost 3 bases, and 9 bases lay in between. CDR3 in amino acids: CASSFGPLYEQYV. CDR3 DNA: TGTGCCAGCAGCTTTGGACCGCTCTACGAGCAGTACGTC.

The V gene is TRBV3-1 (or the pseudogene TRBV3-2), the J gene TRBJ1-1, with 8 positions matching TRBD1. Germline CDR1 reads LGHDT; CDR2 reads YNNKEL (reference sequence). The CDR3 has 13 amino acids. The V and J ends lost 4 bases and 10 bases, in that order; junction bases with no gene match: 8. The chain's CDR3 is CASSRQGAMGAFF. The DNA for the CDR3 is TGTGCCAGCAGCCGTCAGGGGGCCATGGGAGCTTTCTTT.

The chain couples TRBV6-1 to TRBJ1-2; weak D call: TRBD1 (6 bases). The germline CDR1 and CDR2 sequences are MNHNS and SASEGT. Trimming took 0 bases from V and 8 from J, leaving 16 bases between them. The CDR3 runs to 15 residues. The CDR3 bases are TGTGCCAGCAGTGAAGCTACCCCAGGGGTAGGCGGCTACACCTTC. Its translation: CASSEATPGVGGYTF.

V and J are TRBV6-5 and TRBJ2-7; D unresolved. The CDR3 has 13 residues. Germline values: CDR1 MNHEY, CDR2 SVGAGI. V lost 7 bases to trimming and J lost 0 bases, with 10 bases between them. In DNA form, the CDR3 reads TGTGCCAGCAATAGGGCCGGCTCCTACGAGCAGTACGTC. Its translation is CASNRAGSYEQYV.

The genes are TRBV29-1 and TRBJ2-5; D ambiguous. Trimming cost V 2 bases and J 4 bases, with 8 bases left between them. Germline CDR1 is SQVTM and CDR2 is ANQGSEA. CDR3 length: 12 residues. CDR3 protein: CSVEPGGETQYF. The CDR3 DNA is TGCAGCGTTGAACCAGGCGGAGAGACCCAGTACTTC.

This sequence joins TRBV10-1 and TRBJ1-3; D gene ambiguous. V lost 8 bases to trimming and J lost 0 bases, with 5 bases between them. The germline V gene encodes CDR1 WNHNN and CDR2 SYGVQD (reference sequence). The CDR3 covers 12 residues. The CDR3 sequence: CASGGSGNTIYF. In DNA form, the CDR3 reads TGCGCCAGCGGTGGCTCTGGAAACACCATATATTTT.

The genes are TRBV18 and TRBJ2-5; D might be TRBD2 (5 bases). The germline gives CDR1 KGHSH, CDR2 LQKENI. V gave up 2 bases and J gave up 2 bases, with 9 bases separating them. The CDR3 is made up of 14 amino acids. The CDR3 reads CASSPLRVQETQYF. In DNA, the CDR3 is TGTGCCAGCTCACCATTGAGGGTACAAGAGACCCAGTACTTC. Drawing the rest from reference TRBV18 and TRBJ2-5, the complete variable domain is NAGVMQNPRHLVRRRGQEARLRCSPMKGHSHVYWYRQLPEEGLKFMVYLQKENIIDESGMPKERFSAEFPKEGPSILRIQQVVRGDSAAYFCASSPLRVQETQYFGPGTRLLVL.

This clone was seen a single time. This sequence joins TRBV7-2 and TRBJ1-1; possibly TRBD1 for D (5 bases). The CDR3 has 12 amino acids. Germline V gene data show CDR1 as SGHTA and CDR2 as FQGNSA. Trimming took 1 base from V and 11 from J, leaving 11 bases between them. DNA for the CDR3: TGTGCCAGCAGCTTAGTCAGGGAACTGGCTTTCTTT. Protein sequence: CASSLVRELAFF.

The rearrangement links TRBV19 to TRBJ1-1; possibly TRBD1 for D (5 bases). V was shortened by 1 base and J by 6 bases, with 12 bases between the two germline ends. The CDR3 consists of 14 residues. Germline CDR1 LNHDA, CDR2 SQIVND (reference sequence). CDR3 protein: CASSIGTPMAEAFF. CDR3 nucleotide sequence: TGTGCCAGTAGTATAGGGACACCAATGGCTGAAGCTTTCTTT. The full variable domain, with the rest looked up from reference TRBV19 and TRBJ1-1, is DGGITQSPKYLFRKEGQNVTLSCEQNLNHDAMYWYRQDPGQGLRLIYYSQIVNDFQKGDIAEGYSVSREKKESFPLTVTSAQKNPTAFYLCASSIGTPMAEAFFGQGTRLTVV.

The genes are TRBV13 and TRBJ1-2; a weak D match, TRBD1 (5 bases). This CDR3 comprises 14 residues. V dropped 6 bases and J dropped 4 bases, with 15 bases sitting between them. CDR1 and CDR2 from the germline V gene are PRHDT and FYEKMQ (reference sequence). The CDR3 loop is CASSRPGLGYGYTF. Written as DNA, the CDR3 is TGTGCCAGCAGTCGACCAGGGCTGGGCTATGGCTACACCTTC.

The J gene is TRBJ2-1, the V gene TRBV14; no firm D call. V was pared by 1 base and J by 6 bases, with 16 bases between. CDR3 length: 16 amino acids. The germline gives CDR1 SGHDN, CDR2 FVKESK. CDR3 sequence reads: CASSQVGKQALNEQFF. CDR3 coding DNA: TGTGCCAGCAGCCAAGTAGGGAAGCAGGCCCTCAATGAGCAGTTCTTC.

V and J are TRBV5-6 and TRBJ2-7, with D unclear. V lost 4 bases and J 2 bases, leaving 13 bases between the germline ends. The length of the CDR3 is 14 residues. From germline, CDR1 is SGHDT and CDR2 YYEEEE. The DNA of the CDR3 is TGTGCCAGCAGCGCCGGCAGGTTCCCCTACGAGCAGTACGTC. Translated, it gives CASSAGRFPYEQYV.

The rearrangement uses TRBV4-1 and TRBJ1-2; 9 nucleotides line up with TRBD1. V was clipped by 0 bases and J by 3 bases; unmatched bases: 5. This CDR3 contains 16 residues. The germline CDR1 and CDR2 sequences are MGHRA and YSYEKL. For the CDR3, the DNA is TGCGCCAGCAGCCAAGAGATGGACAGGGGTTACTATGGCTACACCTTC. It encodes CASSQEMDRGYYGYTF.

The V call is TRBV5-1, the J call TRBJ1-3, with D maybe TRBD1 (5 bases). Germline-derived CDR1 and CDR2 are SGHRS and YFSETQ. This CDR3 contains 14 residues. Trimming shortened V by 0 bases and J by 2 bases, and 6 bases separated the two germline ends. CDR3 amino acids: CASSLAGTGNTIYF. CDR3 DNA: TGCGCCAGCAGCTTGGCAGGGACTGGAAACACCATATATTTT.

The chain couples TRBV5-1 to TRBJ2-2; tentative D call: TRBD2 (5 bases). This CDR3 is built from 14 residues. The V end lost 7 bases, the J end lost 0 bases, and 10 bases lay between the germline ends. Germline loops: CDR1 SGHRS, CDR2 YFSETQ. Written as DNA, the CDR3 is TGCGCCAGCGGACTTGGGTCGAACACCGGGGAGCTGTTTTTT. It codes for CASGLGSNTGELFF.

This chain links TRBV7-2 with TRBJ1-1, with D unresolved. Germline V gene lookup returns CDR1 SGHTA and CDR2 FQGNSA. The CDR3 sequence is 14 residues long. V lost 1 base and J 2 bases, leaving 8 bases between the germline ends. CDR3 in amino acids: CASSLVRVNTEAFF. As DNA, the CDR3 is TGTGCCAGCAGCTTAGTTCGGGTTAACACTGAAGCTTTCTTT.

The rearrangement joins TRBV4-3 to TRBJ1-3; D not certain. V lost 3 bases, J lost 0 bases, and 9 bases lay in between. The CDR3 is made up of 15 amino acids. CDR1 is LGHNA and CDR2 is YSLEER in the germline V gene. In nucleotides, the CDR3 is TGCGCCAGCAGCCAGGCACCCGGCTCTGGAAACACCATATATTTT. Protein sequence: CASSQAPGSGNTIYF.

The rearrangement links TRBV24-1 to TRBJ2-6, with a tentative D call TRBD1 (6 bases). The ends were cut back, 9 bases at V and 1 base at J, with 12 bases in the middle. The CDR3 sequence is 15 residues long. Germline CDR1 and CDR2: KGHDR and SFDVKD. The CDR3 coding sequence is TGTGCCACCGCCAAGAGGGGGTCTGGGGCCAACGTCCTGACTTTC. Translated: CATAKRGSGANVLTF.

The chain uses TRBV4-1 and TRBJ1-6, with D possibly being TRBD1 (5 bases). Germline assignment: CDR1 MGHRA and CDR2 YSYEKL. The CDR3 spans 15 residues. The V gene lost 1 base and the J gene lost 7 bases, with 11 bases spanning the gap. The CDR3 DNA sequence: TGCGCCAGCAGCCAAGGTACAGGAGAAAATTCACCCCTCCACTTT. It yields the protein CASSQGTGENSPLHF.

The gene calls are TRBV6-1 and TRBJ2-1, with 8 bases identical to TRBD2. CDR1 and CDR2 (germline): MNHNS, SASEGT. CDR3 length equals 13 residues. V dropped 4 bases and J dropped 4; count of bases not matched to a gene: 0. The CDR3 reads CASSVAGYNEQFF. The CDR3 DNA reads as TGTGCCAGCAGTGTAGCGGGGTACAATGAGCAGTTCTTC.

The DNA of the CDR3 is TGTGCCAGCAGCTTAATTCTAGCGGGGTACCAACGGGGGGGGGAGCTGTTTTTT. This encodes CASSLILAGYQRGGELFF. This chain joins TRBV7-2 and TRBJ2-2, with TRBD2 matching over 9 bases. The CDR3 extends over 18 amino acids. J was trimmed by 8 bases and V by 2 bases; bases with no gene match: 15. Germline assignment: CDR1 SGHTA and CDR2 FQGNSA.

The chain couples TRBV12-5 to TRBJ1-1, with unresolved D. V was clipped by 7 bases and J by 1 base, with 7 bases between them. The CDR3 is 12 residues long. Germline V lookup: CDR1 LGHNT, CDR2 FRNRAP. The CDR3: CASAIENTEAFF. DNA for the CDR3: TGTGCTAGTGCCATAGAGAACACTGAAGCTTTCTTT.

The chain joins TRBV5-1 to TRBJ2-2; the D gene is possibly TRBD1 (7 bases). The CDR3 is 15 amino acids. CDR1 is SGHRS and CDR2 is YFSETQ in the germline V gene. V shed 3 bases and J shed 1 base, with 10 bases lying between them. The CDR3 bases are TGCGCCAGCAGCTACAGGGGAGGGAACACCGGGGAGCTGTTTTTT. This encodes CASSYRGGNTGELFF.

This chain links TRBV18 with TRBJ2-2; no firm D call. CDR3 length equals 13 residues. CDR1 KGHSH and CDR2 LQKENI come from the germline V gene. Trimming pared 2 bases from V and 1 base from J, leaving 2 bases between. In DNA, the CDR3 is TGTGCCAGCTCACCAGGGAACACCGGGGAGCTGTTTTTT. This gives the protein CASSPGNTGELFF.

This clone was found a few times. The chain couples TRBV4-1 to TRBJ1-5; D remains ambiguous. Per the germline V gene, CDR1 is MGHRA and CDR2 is YSYEKL. V was cut by 4 bases and J by 0 bases, with 10 bases left in between. CDR3 length: 15 amino acids. The CDR3 nucleotides are TGCGCCAGCAGCCGCGTTCCAGCTAGCAATCAGCCCCAGCATTTT. This sequence encodes CASSRVPASNQPQHF.

This rearrangement joins TRBV2 to TRBJ2-5, with D perhaps matching TRBD1 (5 bases). Germline CDR1 and CDR2: SNHLY and FYNNEI. Trimming removed 6 bases from V and 5 bases from J, with 19 bases in between. CDR3 size: 15 residues. CDR3 protein: CASRALVGALETQYF. As DNA, the CDR3 is TGTGCCAGCAGGGCCCTTGTTGGGGCGCTTGAGACCCAGTACTTC.

This clone was seen once. The chain is built from TRBV19 and TRBJ1-4; D is unclear. The CDR3 has 15 residues. Germline V CDR1 and CDR2: LNHDA, SQIVND (reference sequence). Trimming shortened V by 3 bases and J by 0 bases, and 8 bases separated the two germline ends. CDR3 nucleotides: TGTGCCAGTAGTATGAACATCGCAACTAATGAAAAACTGTTTTTT. This gives the protein CASSMNIATNEKLFF.